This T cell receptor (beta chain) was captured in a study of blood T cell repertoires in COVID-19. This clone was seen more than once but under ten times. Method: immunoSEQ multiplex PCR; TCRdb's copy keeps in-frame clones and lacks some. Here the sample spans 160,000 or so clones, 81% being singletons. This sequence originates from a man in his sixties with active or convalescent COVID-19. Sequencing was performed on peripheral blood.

The CDR3 is CASTPGLAGGPETQYF. CDR3 in DNA: TGTGCCAGTACCCCGGGACTAGCGGGGGGACCAGAGACCCAGTACTTC. The chain employs TRBV19 and TRBJ2-5, with 15 bases lining up with TRBD2. CDR1 and CDR2 (germline): LNHDA, SQIVND (reference sequence). This CDR3 comprises 16 residues. With V trimmed by 7 bases and J by 4 bases, 7 bases remained unmatched.